This TCR beta chain stems from a study of cytomegalovirus exposure and HLA in healthy donors. As for this clone: Antigen unknown.

PCR employed 60 Vbeta and 13 Jbeta primers. Original processing methods: Later, an analysis found 80 million or so unique TCR beta chains, and about 10 million of these were shared. Clones were read by immunoSEQ multiplex PCR, and TCRdb kept only the in-frame ones, dropping some. V and J calls and clone size are copied from that table; D and trimming were computed from the DNA. The sample data list more than 50,000 clones. V shed 0 bases, J shed 8 bases, and the junction held 3 bases outside the gene matches. Germline V gene lookup returns CDR1 SGHAT and CDR2 FQNNGV. This CDR3 has 14 amino acids. General observations from the study: Researchers reported in a later analysis that a missense DCLRE1C variant was tied to TCR beta V- and J-gene trimming.

This clonotype originated in a young man in good health and CMV-seropositive. What was sequenced was PBMCs. J is TRBJ1-4 and V is TRBV11-2; 7 bases match TRBD1. CDR3 sequence reads: CASSLEQGWEKLFF. CDR3 DNA sequence: TGTGCCAGCAGCTTAGAACAGGGGTGGGAAAAACTGTTTTTT.